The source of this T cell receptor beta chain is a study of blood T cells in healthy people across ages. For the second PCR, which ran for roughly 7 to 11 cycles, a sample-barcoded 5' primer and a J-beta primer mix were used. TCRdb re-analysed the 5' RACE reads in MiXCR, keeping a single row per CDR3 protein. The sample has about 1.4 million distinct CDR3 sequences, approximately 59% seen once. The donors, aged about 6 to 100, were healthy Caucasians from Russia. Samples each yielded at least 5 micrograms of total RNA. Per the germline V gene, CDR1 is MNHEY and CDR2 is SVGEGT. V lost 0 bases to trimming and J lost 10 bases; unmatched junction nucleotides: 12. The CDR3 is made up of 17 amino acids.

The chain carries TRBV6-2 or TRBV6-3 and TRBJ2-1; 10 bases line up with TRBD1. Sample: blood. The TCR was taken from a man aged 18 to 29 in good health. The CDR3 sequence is CASSYSVRTGGGYEQFF. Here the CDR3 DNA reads TGTGCCAGCAGTTACTCAGTCCGGACAGGGGGGGGATACGAGCAGTTCTTC.